The source of this T cell receptor beta chain is a study of naive and memory T cell subsets. Two oligonucleotides, mixed equimolar, formed the beta constant-region primer covering TRBC1 and TRBC2. Ligated cDNA was amplified by four rounds of PCR with nested alpha and beta constant-region primers and SP2. Each CDR3 protein gets one entry after TCRdb re-called the UMI-ligation and nested PCR reads with MiXCR. The sample has around 5,700 distinct CDR3 sequences, 7% seen once. This clonotype is termed medium-sized (0.01 to 0.1%). Sequenced input: effector memory CD8+ T cells from blood. The subset is: effector memory, CD45RA- CD27-. The clonotype was recovered from a human donor in good health.

Here the CDR3 DNA reads TGTGCCAGCAGCCAAGCGGGGACAGACTATGGCTACACCTTC. Residues: CASSQAGTDYGYTF. V and J are TRBV14 and TRBJ1-2; 7 nucleotides align to TRBD1. Germline CDR1 and CDR2: SGHDN and FVKESK. Trimming at V came to 1 base and at J to 3 bases, leaving 2 bases not matched to a gene. CDR3 size: 14 residues.